The source of this TCR beta chain is a study of blood T cell repertoires in COVID-19. Study overall: Samples came from the United States, Italy and Spain, spanning acute and convalescent COVID-19. PBMCs, B-cell-depleted T cells, or T cells were the source of the cDNA or gDNA that made up the material.

As processed by the authors: Reference gene primer amplification gave nucleated cell count estimates. Profiling relied on immunoSEQ multiplex PCR, and the TCRdb table lists in-frame clones only, not all of them. The DNA gave D and trimming, while V, J and clone size come from that table. Of approximately 54,000 clones listed, approximately 90% are singletons. Between the trimmed V and J ends, which lost 6 bases and 3 bases, there was a span of 18 bases. Germline V lookup: CDR1 SEHNR, CDR2 FQNEAQ (reference sequence). This CDR3 is built from 16 residues. The V gene is TRBV7-9, the J gene TRBJ1-5; D may be TRBD1 (5 bases). The origin of this receptor is a man in his forties or fifties with acute or convalescent COVID-19. The sequenced sample consisted of peripheral blood. The CDR3 here is CASSPGGGVDNQPQHF. CDR3 coding DNA: TGTGCCAGCAGTCCCGGGGGTGGGGTTGACAATCAGCCCCAGCATTTT.